The 3 T cell receptor beta chains given below trace back to one sample, sequenced in a study of regulatory T cells in long-lasting Graves disease. Arm-PCR of CDR3 regions with iRepertoire HTBI primers generated TCR beta libraries. TCRdb analysed the multiplex PCR reads with MiXCR anew, one entry per CDR3 protein. The sample records 400,000 to 450,000 distinct CDR3 sequences, 15% being singletons. Described time point: newly diagnosed GD, antithyroid drugs for less than 3 months. Construction of the TCR library relied on RNA isolated from PBMCs. Separately, the same data were catalogued under a study of T cells in Graves' hyperthyroidism and ophthalmopathy.

This material consisted of peripheral blood mononuclear cells (PBMCs), taken at new diagnosis, from a patient treated with antithyroid drugs. Source of these receptors: a woman aged 25 to 39 with Graves disease.

This clonotype was counted ten times or more. J is TRBJ2-7 and V is TRBV10-3; D not certain. The ends were cut back, 2 bases at V and 4 bases at J, with 6 bases in the middle. CDR3 size: 12 residues. Germline CDR1 ENHRY, CDR2 SYGVKD. CDR3 residues: CAISEDGYEQYF. DNA for the CDR3: TGTGCCATCAGTGAGGATGGATACGAGCAGTACTTC.

This clonotype has more than one count but fewer than ten. The genes are TRBV29-1 and TRBJ1-1; TRBD1 might be the D (6 bases). V lost 4 bases to trimming and J lost 5 bases, with 17 bases between them. CDR1 and CDR2 from the germline V gene are SQVTM and ANQGSEA. The CDR3 loop spans 14 amino acids. In DNA form, the CDR3 reads TGCAGCGTTGCGAAGTACAGGGAAGTGACTGAAGCTTTCTTT. Translation: CSVAKYREVTEAFF. Looking up the rest from reference TRBV29-1 and TRBJ1-1 gives the full variable domain: SAVISQKPSRDICQRGTSLTIQCQVDSQVTMMFWYRQQPGQSLTLIATANQGSEATYESGFVIDKFPISRPNLTFSTLTVSNMSPEDSSIYLCSVAKYREVTEAFFGQGTRLTVV.

This clonotype was counted ten times or more. V usage is TRBV6-1 and J usage is TRBJ1-2, with D perhaps matching TRBD1 (5 bases). Trimming shortened V by 6 bases and J by 4 bases, and 12 bases separated the two germline ends. CDR1 and CDR2 from the germline V gene are MNHNS and SASEGT. The CDR3 loop spans 13 amino acids. DNA for the CDR3: TGTGCCAGCAGCACAGGACAATTCTATGGCTACACCTTC. As protein: CASSTGQFYGYTF.